This T cell receptor (beta chain) was identified during a study of shared clonotypes between healthy human individuals. Trimming removed 1 base at V and 6 bases at J, with 12 bases between. The CDR3 has 14 amino acids. Germline V gene sequence: CDR1 MDHEN, CDR2 SYDVKM. The table came from immunoSEQ multiplex PCR; TCRdb's copy has only in-frame clones and leaves some out. This sample has roughly 1 million clones, with 65% to 75% found just once. The sample was memory CD4+ T cells sorted from blood. Regarding subset: CD45RA-negative fraction. This clonotype originated in a young man in good health. This chain uses TRBV28 with TRBJ1-2, with D unresolved. Here the CDR3 DNA reads TGTGCCAGCAGTTTATATCCCGAAACTAATGGCTACACCTTC. Its translation: CASSLYPETNGYTF.